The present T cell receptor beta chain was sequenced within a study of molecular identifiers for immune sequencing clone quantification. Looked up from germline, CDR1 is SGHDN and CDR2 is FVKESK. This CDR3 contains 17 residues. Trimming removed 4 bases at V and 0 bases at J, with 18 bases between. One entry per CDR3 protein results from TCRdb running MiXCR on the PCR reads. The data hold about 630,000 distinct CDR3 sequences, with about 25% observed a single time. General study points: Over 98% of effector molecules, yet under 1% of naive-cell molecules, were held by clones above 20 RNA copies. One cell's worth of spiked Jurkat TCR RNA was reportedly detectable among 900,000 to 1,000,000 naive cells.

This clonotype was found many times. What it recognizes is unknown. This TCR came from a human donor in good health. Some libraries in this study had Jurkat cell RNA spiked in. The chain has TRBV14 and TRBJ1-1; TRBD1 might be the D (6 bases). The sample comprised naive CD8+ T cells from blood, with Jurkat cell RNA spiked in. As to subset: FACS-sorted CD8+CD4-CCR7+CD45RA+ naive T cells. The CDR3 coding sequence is TGTGCCAGCAGCCCCCTTCGGGGGGGGCCAGTGAACACTGAAGCTTTCTTT. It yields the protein CASSPLRGGPVNTEAFF.